The 25 T cell receptor beta chains in this list originate from one sample, sequenced in a study of T cell repertoires in ileal Crohn's disease. Time point in this sample: neoterminal ileum biopsy at postoperative endoscopy, about 6 months after surgery. TCRdb's table, derived via immunoSEQ multiplex PCR, lists solely in-frame clones and lacks some. The table shows about 17,000 clones, with 55% to 85% occurring only once. The sample taken for sequencing was ileal tissue. All receptors come from an adult with Crohn's disease.

The chain uses TRBV7-9 and TRBJ2-1; TRBD2 matches 7 bases. Germline-derived CDR1 and CDR2 are SEHNR and FQNEAQ (reference sequence). V dropped 1 base and J dropped 4; count of bases not matched to a gene: 4. The CDR3 extends over 15 amino acids. The CDR3 sequence: CASSLGLADYNEQFF. CDR3 bases: TGTGCCAGCAGCTTAGGGCTAGCGGATTACAATGAGCAGTTCTTC.

This clone was observed a handful of times. CDR3 sequence reads: CASSSDYRDEQFF. The CDR3 bases are TGTGCCAGCAGCTCGGACTATCGGGATGAGCAGTTCTTC. The genes are TRBV13 and TRBJ2-1; tentatively, D is TRBD2 (6 bases). Germline-derived CDR1 and CDR2 are PRHDT and FYEKMQ (reference sequence). Deletions cut 4 bases from V and 8 bases from J, with 12 bases between. This CDR3 has 13 amino acids.

J is TRBJ1-4 and V is TRBV5-1; D remains unclear. The CDR3 extends over 12 amino acids. The V end was cut by 2 bases, the J end by 10 bases, with 9 bases between. The germline CDR1 and CDR2 sequences are SGHRS and YFSETQ. The CDR3 region has the DNA TGCGCCAGCAGCTTTGGTTCGGGAAAACTGTTTTTT. Amino acids: CASSFGSGKLFF.

The gene calls are TRBV5-6 and TRBJ2-3; D possibly corresponds to TRBD2 (5 bases). Germline assignment: CDR1 SGHDT and CDR2 YYEEEE. The germline V and J ends were trimmed by 0 bases and 2 bases, with 7 bases remaining between them. The CDR3 runs to 14 residues. The CDR3 DNA follows: TGTGCCAGCAGCTTGGGACTATCCACAGATACGCAGTATTTT. Translated, it gives CASSLGLSTDTQYF.

The chain links TRBV6-5 to TRBJ2-3; 12 nucleotides agree with TRBD2. The CDR3 has 15 amino acids. CDR1 and CDR2 from the germline V gene are MNHEY and SVGAGI. V trimming: 5 bases; J trimming: 1 base; junction bases outside the gene matches: 1. The DNA of the CDR3 is TGTGCCAGCAGTAGACTAGCGGGGGGCACAGATACGCAGTATTTT. Amino acids: CASSRLAGGTDTQYF.

The CDR3 nucleotides are TGTGCCAGCAGCTTAGCGGGACTAGTTACCTACAATGAGCAGTTCTTC. It specifies CASSLAGLVTYNEQFF. The V call is TRBV11-2, the J call TRBJ2-1; TRBD2 agrees at 8 bases. Germline V gene lookup returns CDR1 SGHAT and CDR2 FQNNGV. CDR3 length: 16 residues. V gave up 1 base and J gave up 2 bases; unmatched junction bases: 4.

V is TRBV19 and J is TRBJ1-1; D is unresolved. CDR3 length equals 14 residues. Germline CDR1 reads LNHDA; CDR2 reads SQIVND (reference sequence). Deletions cut 2 bases from V and 1 base from J, with 8 bases between. CDR3 DNA: TGTGCCAGTAGTATACGAGGTGGGAACACTGAAGCTTTCTTT. Its translation: CASSIRGGNTEAFF.

This clone was seen a few times. The chain recombines TRBV6-6 with TRBJ1-6, with D tentatively TRBD1 (6 bases). Trimming removed 10 bases from V and 3 bases from J, with 13 bases in between. The CDR3 is 14 amino acids. Germline CDR1 reads MNHNY; CDR2 reads SVGAGI (reference sequence). The CDR3 sequence is CATGQDSYNSPLHF. In nucleotides, the CDR3 is TGTGCCACCGGGCAGGACAGCTATAATTCACCCCTCCACTTT.

The V and J genes are TRBV10-3 and TRBJ1-2; 8 bases line up with TRBD1. V lost 4 bases and J lost 2; bases outside the gene matches: 9. Germline V gene data show CDR1 as ENHRY and CDR2 as SYGVKD. The length of the CDR3 is 16 residues. Written as DNA, the CDR3 is TGTGCCATCAGTGCCACGCGGACAGGGAAGAACTATGGCTACACCTTC. Encoded protein: CAISATRTGKNYGYTF.

The V and J genes are TRBV29-1 and TRBJ2-2, with D possibly TRBD1 on 6 matching bases. Trimming cost V 3 bases and J 3 bases, with 8 bases left between them. The CDR3 loop spans 13 amino acids. Germline lookup yields CDR1 SQVTM and CDR2 ANQGSEA. The CDR3 nucleotides read TGCAGCGTTGATACAGGGTACACCGGGGAGCTGTTTTTT. This gives the protein CSVDTGYTGELFF.

This clone was seen only a few times. The chain couples TRBV6-1 to TRBJ1-2; tentative D call: TRBD1 (5 bases). The V and J ends lost 4 bases and 2 bases respectively, with 11 bases between them. CDR1 is MNHNS and CDR2 is SASEGT in the germline V gene. This CDR3 is 14 amino acids long. Here the CDR3 DNA reads TGTGCCAGCAGTGCCAGGGATGGGAACTATGGCTACACCTTC. Translated: CASSARDGNYGYTF.

This clone appeared a few times. The V and J genes are TRBV19 and TRBJ2-3; TRBD1 aligns across 9 bases. The CDR3 is 13 amino acids. Germline CDR1 LNHDA, CDR2 SQIVND (reference sequence). DNA of the CDR3: TGTGGTACCGGACAGGGGCATACAGATACGCAGTATTTT. Translated: CGTGQGHTDTQYF.

The genes are TRBV18 and TRBJ1-5, with D perhaps matching TRBD1 (5 bases). CDR3 length: 14 residues. Per germline, CDR1 KGHSH and CDR2 LQKENI. The V gene lost 6 bases and the J gene lost 5 bases, with 14 bases spanning the gap. CDR3 loop: CASSIGHPHQPQHF. In DNA, the CDR3 is TGTGCCAGCTCGATAGGACACCCCCATCAGCCCCAGCATTTT. The variable domain in full, with the rest retrieved from reference TRBV18 and TRBJ1-5, is NAGVMQNPRHLVRRRGQEARLRCSPMKGHSHVYWYRQLPEEGLKFMVYLQKENIIDESGMPKERFSAEFPKEGPSILRIQQVVRGDSAAYFCASSIGHPHQPQHFGDGTRLSIL.

This clone came up a few times. This chain links TRBV9 with TRBJ2-3, with a weak D call TRBD2 (7 bases). The germline gives CDR1 SGDLS, CDR2 YYNGEE. The CDR3 is 15 amino acids. Trimming shortened V by 2 bases and J by 6 bases, and 16 bases separated the two germline ends. CDR3: CASSVGGGQGDTQYF. The CDR3 DNA reads TGTGCCAGCAGCGTCGGCGGGGGCCAAGGGGATACGCAGTATTTT.

This clone was counted between two and nine times. CDR3 amino acids: CASSPGQGLGGGYTF. The CDR3 DNA is TGTGCCAGTAGTCCAGGACAGGGGTTGGGAGGAGGCTACACCTTC. The chain links TRBV19 to TRBJ1-2, with TRBD1 matching 9 bases. The ends lost 5 bases at V and 8 bases at J; junction bases unmatched: 12. From germline, CDR1 is LNHDA and CDR2 SQIVND (reference sequence). The CDR3 sequence is 15 residues long.

J is TRBJ1-1 and V is TRBV2, with 7 positions matching TRBD1. V lost 5 bases and J lost 11; bases outside the gene matches: 8. Germline V gene data show CDR1 as SNHLY and CDR2 as FYNNEI. The CDR3 spans 12 residues. CDR3 DNA sequence: TGTGCCAGCAGTCGGGACAGAGACGGTGCTTTCTTT. Translating it yields CASSRDRDGAFF.

The sample holds a few counts of this clone. The chain uses TRBV19 and TRBJ1-6; TRBD1 is a possible D gene (6 bases). Trimming took off 3 bases at V and 5 bases at J, with 8 bases between the two ends. The CDR3 covers 14 residues. Germline loops: CDR1 LNHDA, CDR2 SQIVND (reference sequence). CDR3 coding DNA: TGTGCCAGTAGTATGGGGGCAGATAATTCACCCCTCCACTTT. It translates to CASSMGADNSPLHF.

The chain has TRBV2 and TRBJ2-5; 7 nucleotides agree with TRBD2. V shed 7 bases and J 10 bases; nucleotides not matched to a gene: 9. This CDR3 has 12 amino acids. Germline V lookup: CDR1 SNHLY, CDR2 FYNNEI. CDR3 residues: CASTVGAGDQYF. The CDR3 nucleotides are TGTGCCAGCACGGTAGGGGCGGGGGACCAGTACTTC.

The genes are TRBV30 and TRBJ1-6; 7 bases are a match to TRBD1. The trim removed 0 bases at V and 9 bases at J, leaving 5 bases unmatched. CDR3 length: 14 amino acids. Germline CDR1 GTSNPN, CDR2 SVGIG (reference sequence). This CDR3 is CAWSVDRAGSPLHF. The CDR3 region has the DNA TGTGCCTGGAGTGTAGACAGGGCTGGTTCACCCCTCCACTTT.

This clone showed up just once. The chain links TRBV4-3 to TRBJ1-2, with TRBD1 matching over 8 bases. With 1 base clipped from V and 4 bases from J, the junction kept 8 bases outside the gene matches. The CDR3 runs 16 residues. Germline CDR1 reads LGHNA; CDR2 reads YSLEER. CDR3 sequence (DNA): TGCGCCAGCAGCCAAGCATGGACAGGGCTTGTCTATGGCTACACCTTC. Protein product: CASSQAWTGLVYGYTF.

The rearrangement joins TRBV13 to TRBJ1-1; 8 bases are shared with TRBD1. This CDR3 region has 17 residues. With V trimmed by 4 bases and J by 4 bases, 14 bases remained unmatched. Germline V lookup: CDR1 PRHDT, CDR2 FYEKMQ (reference sequence). CDR3: CASSSYRQGSRSTEAFF. As DNA, the CDR3 is TGTGCCAGCAGCTCGTACCGACAGGGGAGTCGGAGCACTGAAGCTTTCTTT.

The CDR3 spells CASSYGGGLKETQYF. In DNA form, the CDR3 reads TGTGCCAGCAGTTACGGCGGGGGTCTTAAGGAGACCCAGTACTTC. The V and J genes are TRBV6-6 and TRBJ2-5; TRBD2 aligns across 7 bases. Trimming cost V 2 bases and J 5 bases; bases outside gene matches: 8. In germline, CDR1 is MNHNY, CDR2 SVGAGI (reference sequence). The CDR3 consists of 15 residues.

This clone was detected a few times. V usage is TRBV25-1 and J usage is TRBJ2-7; maybe TRBD1 (5 bases). The CDR3 totals 15 residues. Trimming took off 1 base at V and 2 bases at J, with 12 bases between the two ends. CDR1 and CDR2 from the germline V gene are MGHDK and SYGVNS. The CDR3 bases are TGTGCCAGCAGTGAATTAGACAGTTTCACCTACGAGCAGTACTTC. It codes for CASSELDSFTYEQYF.

This chain connects TRBV9 to TRBJ1-3, with D perhaps TRBD1 (5 bases). Deletions cut 6 bases from V and 4 bases from J, with 14 bases between. Germline CDR1 and CDR2: SGDLS and YYNGEE. This CDR3 spans 14 amino acids. CDR3 DNA sequence: TGTGCCAGCAACGCAGGGAATCCAGGAAACACCATATATTTT. Protein product: CASNAGNPGNTIYF.

The genes are TRBV29-1 and TRBJ2-1; the D gene is possibly TRBD1 (5 bases). The CDR3 runs to 15 residues. With 4 bases removed from V and 0 bases from J, the gap between germline ends came to 13 bases. Germline CDR1 reads SQVTM; CDR2 reads ANQGSEA. DNA for the CDR3: TGCAGCGTTGTTGGGGCGGTAATCTCCTACAATGAGCAGTTCTTC. This encodes CSVVGAVISYNEQFF.